The clone carrying this T cell receptor (beta chain) was observed a handful of times. Distinct nucleotide sequences in the sample also encode this CDR3. The sample originates from a study of OX40 agonist ivuxolimab in advanced cancers. Study information: A diagnosis of hepatocellular carcinoma, melanoma, renal cell or head and neck cancer was present in dose-escalation patients.

Assay used: immunoSEQ multiplex PCR; TCRdb lists only in-frame clones, some missing. The table records 75,000 to 100,000 clones, 85% to 90% of them present only once. The CDR3 has 14 residues. Between the trimmed V and J ends, which lost 0 bases and 0 bases, there was a span of 6 bases. CDR1 WNHNN and CDR2 SYGVQD come from the germline V gene (reference sequence). This TCR came from an adult with an advanced solid tumor such as melanoma, head and neck, liver or kidney cancer. The V and J genes are TRBV10-1 and TRBJ2-7; no clear D gene. The sample was CD4+ or CD8+ T cells sorted from blood, taken in a trial of the OX40 agonist ivuxolimab. CDR3 in amino acids: CASSESTASYEQYF. The CDR3 DNA sequence: TGCGCCAGCAGTGAGTCCACGGCCTCCTACGAGCAGTACTTC.